This TCR beta chain was found in a study of shared clonotypes between healthy human individuals. This clone appeared a single time. Generated by immunoSEQ multiplex PCR, the TCRdb table keeps only in-frame clones and is missing some. The sample has about 2,100,000 clones, roughly 91% seen once. Naive CD8 populations comprised CD45RO-negative cells positively selected for CCR7, excluding terminally differentiated effector memory CD45RA+ cells. The germline V gene has CDR1 ENHRY and CDR2 SYGVKD. The CDR3 is 16 amino acids. Unmatched junction bases numbered 9, after V lost 3 bases and J lost 4 bases. The chain has TRBV10-3 and TRBJ1-1; TRBD1 agrees at 9 bases. Input material: naive CD8+ T cells from PBMCs. This receptor was identified in a man aged 18 to 30 in good health. Some clones in this sample may be carry-over from other donors' samples. In DNA form, the CDR3 reads TGTGCCATCAGTGAACCAACAGGGGGCGCGGGCACTGAAGCTTTCTTT. Encoded protein: CAISEPTGGAGTEAFF.